This T cell receptor beta chain was retrieved from a study of OX40 agonist ivuxolimab in advanced cancers. Study at large: The study treated patients with ivuxolimab, an agonistic anti-OX40 (CD134) antibody. A male proportion of under 90% was recorded, with mean age around 62 years and range roughly 23 to 85.

The assay was immunoSEQ multiplex PCR, and TCRdb's table has in-frame clones only and misses some. The sample lists some 73,000 clones; 86% were seen once. Whole-study findings and limits: Some patients who did not respond also had low normalized T-cell clonal expansion. Averaging showed that CD8+ T cells had more expanded clones than CD4+ did.

With 6 bases clipped from V and 1 base from J, the junction kept 4 bases outside the gene matches. The germline CDR1 and CDR2 sequences are KGHSH and LQKENI. There are 15 residues in the CDR3. For this clone: Its target is not known.

Sequencing was performed on CD4+ or CD8+ T cells sorted from blood, taken in a trial of the OX40 agonist ivuxolimab. The V and J genes are TRBV18 and TRBJ1-5, with 9 bases lining up with TRBD1. This receptor was taken from an adult with an advanced solid tumor such as melanoma, head and neck, liver or kidney cancer. In DNA form, the CDR3 reads TGTGCCAGCTCGGTCGGACAGGGGAGCAATCAGCCCCAGCATTTT. It codes for CASSVGQGSNQPQHF.